One sample yielded the 22 T cell receptor beta chains listed below, sequenced in a study of blood T cell repertoires in COVID-19. Clones were read by immunoSEQ multiplex PCR, and TCRdb kept only the in-frame ones, dropping some. The sample records 200,000 or so clones, roughly 85% being singletons. What was sequenced was peripheral blood. Source of these receptors: a human donor with active or convalescent COVID-19. The donor label of this sample is uncertain.

This clone was seen a few times. The CDR3 here is CASALGSGDEQYF. In DNA form, the CDR3 reads TGTGCCAGCGCATTAGGGAGTGGGGACGAGCAGTACTTC. The J gene is TRBJ2-7, the V gene TRBV7-9, with a weak D call TRBD2 (5 bases). The germline V and J ends were trimmed by 8 bases and 5 bases, with 16 bases remaining between them. This CDR3 contains 13 residues. Germline CDR1 SEHNR, CDR2 FQNEAQ (reference sequence).

The chain is built from TRBV3-1 (or the pseudogene TRBV3-2) and TRBJ2-7, with 12 bases fitting TRBD2. The germline gives CDR1 LGHDT, CDR2 YNNKEL (reference sequence). Trimming cost V 2 bases and J 7 bases; bases outside gene matches: 6. This CDR3 spans 15 amino acids. This CDR3 is CASSQRTSGAGEQYF. The CDR3 DNA reads as TGTGCCAGCAGCCAAAGGACTAGCGGGGCGGGGGAGCAGTACTTC.

This clone was detected only once. V usage is TRBV4-3 and J usage is TRBJ1-1; perhaps TRBD1 as D (6 bases). V lost 1 base and J 5 bases, leaving 17 bases between the germline ends. The CDR3 contains 16 residues. CDR1 LGHNA and CDR2 YSLEER come from the germline V gene. The CDR3 bases are TGCGCCAGCAGCCAAGGGCCAGGGGCCAGTGGGACTGAAGCTTTCTTT. Encoded protein: CASSQGPGASGTEAFF.

This chain connects TRBV6-2 or TRBV6-3 to TRBJ2-2; 8 bases line up with TRBD2. Germline V gives CDR1 MNHEY, CDR2 SVGEGT. J lost 4 bases, V lost 4 bases, and 11 bases had no gene match. This CDR3 contains 17 residues. For the CDR3, the DNA is TGTGCCAGCAGTTCTCCACTTGGCGGGGGGCCCACCGGGGAGCTGTTTTTT. Its protein is CASSSPLGGGPTGELFF.

The gene calls are TRBV4-3 and TRBJ2-3; D possibly corresponds to TRBD1 (6 bases). This CDR3 comprises 16 residues. V was clipped by 0 bases and J by 1 base, with 11 bases between them. Germline CDR1 is LGHNA and CDR2 is YSLEER. CDR3 protein: CASSQDMGAGTDTQYF. In DNA form, the CDR3 reads TGCGCCAGCAGCCAAGATATGGGGGCAGGCACAGATACGCAGTATTTT.

This clone was detected only a few times. The V gene is TRBV5-4, the J gene TRBJ1-3; no clear D. The CDR3 length is 15 residues. Germline assignment: CDR1 SGHNT and CDR2 YYREEE (reference sequence). V gave up 4 bases and J gave up 0 bases, with 11 bases separating them. CDR3 DNA: TGTGCCAGCAGCCCCGACGGAGGCTCTGGAAACACCATATATTTT. This sequence encodes CASSPDGGSGNTIYF.

This sequence joins TRBV2 and TRBJ2-3; D perhaps matches TRBD1 (7 bases). Germline V gene data show CDR1 as SNHLY and CDR2 as FYNNEI. The V gene lost 2 bases and the J gene lost 1 base, with 13 bases spanning the gap. This CDR3 spans 16 amino acids. This CDR3 is CASSEWGRGGTDTQYF. The DNA for the CDR3 is TGTGCCAGCAGTGAATGGGGCAGGGGGGGCACAGATACGCAGTATTTT.

J is TRBJ1-6 and V is TRBV6-1; D is possibly TRBD1 (5 bases). Per germline, CDR1 MNHNS and CDR2 SASEGT. Trimming removed 8 bases from V and 11 bases from J, with 16 bases in between. CDR3 length: 13 residues. The CDR3 is CASRRSDTTPLHF. The CDR3 DNA reads TGTGCCAGCCGAAGATCGGACACGACACCCCTCCACTTT.

The chain couples TRBV7-9 to TRBJ2-7, with D maybe TRBD1 (6 bases). The CDR3 sequence is 15 residues long. Trimming removed 7 bases at V and 0 bases at J, with 16 bases between. Germline V CDR1 and CDR2: SEHNR, FQNEAQ (reference sequence). The CDR3 DNA sequence: TGTGCCAGCACCAACCCGGCAGGGGACTCCTACGAGCAGTACTTC. It is translated as CASTNPAGDSYEQYF.

This clone was counted between two and nine times. The J gene is TRBJ1-5, the V gene TRBV27, with TRBD1 as a possible D gene (5 bases). The CDR3 is 15 amino acids. Trimming pared 3 bases from V and 1 base from J, leaving 10 bases between. CDR1 and CDR2 (germline): MNHEY, SMNVEV (reference sequence). In nucleotides, the CDR3 is TGTGCCAGCAGTTTGCGGGGGACGAGCAATCAGCCCCAGCATTTT. It specifies CASSLRGTSNQPQHF.

The table lists this clone with a count of one. This chain connects TRBV5-1 to TRBJ2-1; 9 bases agree with TRBD1. Germline CDR1 SGHRS, CDR2 YFSETQ. CDR3 length: 14 residues. The ends lost 0 bases at V and 6 bases at J; junction bases unmatched: 1. The CDR3 nucleotides read TGCGCCAGCAGCTTGGGGGACAGGGCCAATGAGCAGTTCTTC. It is translated as CASSLGDRANEQFF.

The sample holds one count of this clone. The chain uses TRBV5-1 and TRBJ2-6, with D uncertain. The ends were cut back, 4 bases at V and 0 bases at J, with 5 bases in the middle. The CDR3 has 14 residues. Germline V gene sequence: CDR1 SGHRS, CDR2 YFSETQ. Here the CDR3 DNA reads TGCGCCAGCAGCATCAACTCTGGGGCCAACGTCCTGACTTTC. Its protein product is CASSINSGANVLTF.

This rearrangement joins TRBV5-4 to TRBJ2-1; 9 nucleotides align to TRBD1. Germline V gives CDR1 SGHNT, CDR2 YYREEE (reference sequence). Unmatched junction bases numbered 10, after V lost 2 bases and J lost 7 bases. The CDR3 runs to 16 residues. The CDR3 DNA is TGTGCCAGCAGCTTATTTAGGACAGGGGATAAAAATGAGCAGTTCTTC. The encoded protein is CASSLFRTGDKNEQFF.

The chain is built from TRBV25-1 and TRBJ2-3, with 8 bases aligning to TRBD1. The CDR3 contains 14 residues. The ends lost 7 bases at V and 9 bases at J; junction bases unmatched: 12. Germline V CDR1 and CDR2: MGHDK, SYGVNS. Here the CDR3 DNA reads TGTGCCAGCACTGGGTCAGGGGGCCGGTTCACGCAGTATTTT. Residues: CASTGSGGRFTQYF. The full variable domain, with the rest looked up from reference TRBV25-1 and TRBJ2-3, is EADIYQTPRYLVIGTGKKITLECSQTMGHDKMYWYQQDPGMELHLIHYSYGVNSTEKGDLSSESTVSRIRTEHFPLTLESARPSHTSQYLCASTGSGGRFTQYFGPGTRLTVL.

The chain combines TRBV5-1 with TRBJ1-5; D unresolved. The CDR3 contains 15 residues. The V end was cut by 0 bases, the J end by 0 bases, with 7 bases between. CDR1 SGHRS and CDR2 YFSETQ come from the germline V gene. The DNA of the CDR3 is TGCGCCAGCAGCTTGGAGAGTAATAGCAATCAGCCCCAGCATTTT. It encodes CASSLESNSNQPQHF. The variable domain in full, completed from reference TRBV5-1 and TRBJ1-5, reads KAGVTQTPRYLIKTRGQQVTLSCSPISGHRSVSWYQQTPGQGLQFLFEYFSETQRNKGNFPGRFSGRQFSNSRSEMNVSTLELGDSALYLCASSLESNSNQPQHFGDGTRLSIL.

V usage is TRBV19 and J usage is TRBJ2-3; D may be TRBD2 (7 bases). Germline V gives CDR1 LNHDA, CDR2 SQIVND (reference sequence). Trimming stripped 0 bases from V and 3 bases from J, with 13 bases between. The CDR3 is made up of 16 amino acids. DNA of the CDR3: TGTGCCAGTAGTATAGATCGGGGGGCGAGGACAGATACGCAGTATTTT. Protein: CASSIDRGARTDTQYF.

V usage is TRBV19 and J usage is TRBJ1-1, with 7 bases matching TRBD1. This CDR3 has 16 residues. The V gene's germline CDR1 is LNHDA and CDR2 SQIVND (reference sequence). Germline trimming cut 5 bases from V and 0 bases from J; bases unmatched to any gene: 9. The CDR3 nucleotides are TGTGCCAGTAGTGTCCGGGACAGAAGGTTGAACACTGAAGCTTTCTTT. Translation gives CASSVRDRRLNTEAFF.

This chain joins TRBV6-5 and TRBJ2-3; TRBD1 might be the D (6 bases). The germline gives CDR1 MNHEY, CDR2 SVGAGI. The CDR3 runs to 14 residues. Deletions cut 8 bases from V and 3 bases from J, with 15 bases between. The CDR3 here is CASGTLLSTDTQYF. For the CDR3, the DNA is TGTGCCAGCGGGACACTTCTTTCGACAGATACGCAGTATTTT.

This clone appeared once. The chain links TRBV7-9 to TRBJ1-4; possible D gene TRBD1, 5 bases. This CDR3 spans 14 amino acids. The V end lost 7 bases, the J end lost 0 bases, and 9 bases lay between the germline ends. Germline V lookup: CDR1 SEHNR, CDR2 FQNEAQ (reference sequence). The CDR3 DNA reads as TGTGCCAGCATGGGGGGTGCAACTAATGAAAAACTGTTTTTT. Protein: CASMGGATNEKLFF.

This clone was seen once. The V and J genes are TRBV10-3 and TRBJ1-3; D remains ambiguous. The germline CDR1 and CDR2 sequences are ENHRY and SYGVKD. CDR3 length: 16 residues. V was pared by 0 bases and J by 0 bases, with 9 bases between. CDR3 protein: CAISESATGSGNTIYF. Here the CDR3 DNA reads TGTGCCATCAGTGAGTCTGCGACGGGCTCTGGAAACACCATATATTTT.

This chain links TRBV4-3 with TRBJ2-3, with D possibly TRBD2 on 5 matching bases. The germline V and J ends were trimmed by 0 bases and 8 bases, with 12 bases remaining between them. The CDR3 totals 14 residues. The germline CDR1 and CDR2 sequences are LGHNA and YSLEER. This CDR3 reads CASSQDLLAGTQYF. The CDR3 DNA sequence: TGCGCCAGCAGCCAAGATCTCCTAGCTGGTACGCAGTATTTT.

The chain carries TRBV28 and TRBJ2-7; D possibly corresponds to TRBD1 (6 bases). The CDR3 runs 13 residues. Between the trimmed V and J ends, which lost 6 bases and 2 bases, there was a span of 11 bases. From germline, CDR1 is MDHEN and CDR2 SYDVKM. CDR3 bases: TGTGCCAGCAGCCTACCAGGGGCCTACGAGCAGTACTTC. It is translated as CASSLPGAYEQYF.